The present T cell receptor (beta chain) was sequenced within a study of glioma-infiltrating T cells after dendritic cell vaccination. At the level of the study: Dendritic cell vaccination trial patients had either newly diagnosed or recurrent glioblastoma. Dendritic cell vaccine was injected intradermally three times, biweekly. Notes on the study in general: Longer survival after dendritic cell vaccination followed higher pretreatment TIL content.

Germline CDR1 reads SGHRS; CDR2 reads YFSETQ. The CDR3 has 15 amino acids. The junction had 5 bases not matched to a gene; V was cut back by 4 bases and J by 0 bases. With regard to this clone: Its antigen is still unknown.

The PCR used 60 V beta and 13 J beta primers. Profiling relied on immunoSEQ multiplex PCR, and the TCRdb table lists in-frame clones only, not all of them. The sample comprises 93,000 or so clones, over 60% of which are singletons, and under 7% rests with the top ten. The source was blood, collected before dendritic cell vaccination. This receptor was taken from a human donor with glioblastoma. This sequence joins TRBV5-1 and TRBJ2-3; TRBD1 agrees at 7 bases. The CDR3 is CASSGTGQSTDTQYF. In DNA form, the CDR3 reads TGCGCCAGCAGCGGCACGGGACAGAGCACAGATACGCAGTATTTT.